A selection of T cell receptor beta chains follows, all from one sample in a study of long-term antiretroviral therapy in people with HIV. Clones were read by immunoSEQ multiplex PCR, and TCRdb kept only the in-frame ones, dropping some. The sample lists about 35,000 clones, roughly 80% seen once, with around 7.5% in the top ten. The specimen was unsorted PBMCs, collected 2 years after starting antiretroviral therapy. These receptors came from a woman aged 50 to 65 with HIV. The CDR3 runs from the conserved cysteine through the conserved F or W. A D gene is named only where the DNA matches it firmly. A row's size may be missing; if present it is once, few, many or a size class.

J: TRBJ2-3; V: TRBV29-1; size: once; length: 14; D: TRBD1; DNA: TGCAGCGTCCGGGACAGGGGCCCCGCAGATACGCAGTATTTT; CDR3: CSVRDRGPADTQYF
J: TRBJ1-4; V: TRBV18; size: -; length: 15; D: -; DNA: TGTGCCAGCTCACCACCGGGGGGGCGAGGAGAAAAACTGTTTTTT; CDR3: CASSPPGGRGEKLFF
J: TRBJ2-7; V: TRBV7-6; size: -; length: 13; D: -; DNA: TGTGCCAGCAGCTTAGCAGGGTCCTACGAGCAGTACTTC; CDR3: CASSLAGSYEQYF
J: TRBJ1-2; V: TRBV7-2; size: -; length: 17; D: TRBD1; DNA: TGTGCCAGCAGCTTAGGAACCCTCGGGACAGGGGGCAATGGCTACACCTTC; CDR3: CASSLGTLGTGGNGYTF
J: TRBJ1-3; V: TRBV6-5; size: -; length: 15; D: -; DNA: TGTGCCAGCAGTTACAAGAGGGCACGCGGAAACACCATATATTTT; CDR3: CASSYKRARGNTIYF
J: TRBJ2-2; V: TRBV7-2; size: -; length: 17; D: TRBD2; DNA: TGTGCCAGCAGTAAAAGCGGGGGTGCTACGAACACCGGGGAGCTGTTTTTT; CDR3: CASSKSGGATNTGELFF
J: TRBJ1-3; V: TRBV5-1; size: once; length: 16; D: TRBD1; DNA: TGCGCCAGCAGCTTGGGGACAGGGCACTCTGGAAACACCATATATTTT; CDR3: CASSLGTGHSGNTIYF
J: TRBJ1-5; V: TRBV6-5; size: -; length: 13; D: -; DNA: TGTGCCAGCAGTTACGTCAGGAATCAGCCCCAGCATTTT; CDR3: CASSYVRNQPQHF
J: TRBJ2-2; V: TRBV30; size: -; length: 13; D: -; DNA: TGTGCCTGGAGCGCGTTAGACACCGGGGAGCTGTTTTTT; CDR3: CAWSALDTGELFF
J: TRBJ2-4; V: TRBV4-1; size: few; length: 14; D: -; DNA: TGCGCCAGCAGCTCGAGTGGATCCAAAAACATTCAGTACTTC; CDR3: CASSSSGSKNIQYF
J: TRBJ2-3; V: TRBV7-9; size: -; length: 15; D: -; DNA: TGTGCCAGCAGCTTAGTTGGATTGGTGGCAGATACGCAGTATTTT; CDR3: CASSLVGLVADTQYF
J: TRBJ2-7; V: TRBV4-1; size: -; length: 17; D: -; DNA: TGCGCCAGCTCCACGCAATCCGGGGCCGCCCAGGCCTACGAGCAGTACTTC; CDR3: CASSTQSGAAQAYEQYF
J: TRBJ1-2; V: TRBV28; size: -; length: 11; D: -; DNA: TGTGCCACCAGGTTACAATATGGCTACACCTTC; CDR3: CATRLQYGYTF
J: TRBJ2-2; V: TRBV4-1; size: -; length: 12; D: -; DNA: TGCGCCAGCAGCCAAGTACCCGGGGAGCTGTTTTTT; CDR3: CASSQVPGELFF
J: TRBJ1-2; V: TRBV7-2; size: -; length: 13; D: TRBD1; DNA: TGTGCCAGCAGCTTCCCGGACAGGGTGGTGTACGGCTTC; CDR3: CASSFPDRVVYGF
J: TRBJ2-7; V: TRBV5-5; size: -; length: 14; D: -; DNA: TGTGCCAGCAGCTTGGAGCAGGGGTGGTACGAGCAGTACTTC; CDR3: CASSLEQGWYEQYF